The source of this T cell receptor (beta chain) is a study of Graves' ophthalmopathy and Graves' hyperthyroidism. Study-level points and caveats: Ophthalmopathy progression was predicted with under 71% sensitivity and 72% to 75% specificity.

If patients had other autoimmune diseases, uncontrolled infections, pregnancy or lactation, they were excluded. The CDR3 covers 15 residues. Germline lookup yields CDR1 SGHTA and CDR2 FQGNSA. Unmatched junction bases numbered 6, after V lost 5 bases and J lost 3 bases. RNA transcripts were the template, and TCR beta CDR3 regions were amplified from them. Second-round multiplex PCR came after a first-round RT-PCR that employed HTBI primers. TCRdb ran MiXCR on the multiplex PCR reads and lists one entry per CDR3 protein. Altogether 210,000 or so distinct CDR3 sequences are present, around 30% being singletons, with the ten largest covering around 9.8%. This clonotype occurred once. Its antigen remains unknown.

V and J are TRBV7-2 and TRBJ2-7; 11 positions agree with TRBD2. This TCR was recovered from a man aged 45-65 years with Graves' ophthalmopathy. Sequencing was performed on peripheral blood. This chain's CDR3 is CASSLGLAAIYEQYF. DNA for the CDR3: TGTGCCAGCAGCCTGGGACTAGCGGCGATCTACGAGCAGTACTTC.